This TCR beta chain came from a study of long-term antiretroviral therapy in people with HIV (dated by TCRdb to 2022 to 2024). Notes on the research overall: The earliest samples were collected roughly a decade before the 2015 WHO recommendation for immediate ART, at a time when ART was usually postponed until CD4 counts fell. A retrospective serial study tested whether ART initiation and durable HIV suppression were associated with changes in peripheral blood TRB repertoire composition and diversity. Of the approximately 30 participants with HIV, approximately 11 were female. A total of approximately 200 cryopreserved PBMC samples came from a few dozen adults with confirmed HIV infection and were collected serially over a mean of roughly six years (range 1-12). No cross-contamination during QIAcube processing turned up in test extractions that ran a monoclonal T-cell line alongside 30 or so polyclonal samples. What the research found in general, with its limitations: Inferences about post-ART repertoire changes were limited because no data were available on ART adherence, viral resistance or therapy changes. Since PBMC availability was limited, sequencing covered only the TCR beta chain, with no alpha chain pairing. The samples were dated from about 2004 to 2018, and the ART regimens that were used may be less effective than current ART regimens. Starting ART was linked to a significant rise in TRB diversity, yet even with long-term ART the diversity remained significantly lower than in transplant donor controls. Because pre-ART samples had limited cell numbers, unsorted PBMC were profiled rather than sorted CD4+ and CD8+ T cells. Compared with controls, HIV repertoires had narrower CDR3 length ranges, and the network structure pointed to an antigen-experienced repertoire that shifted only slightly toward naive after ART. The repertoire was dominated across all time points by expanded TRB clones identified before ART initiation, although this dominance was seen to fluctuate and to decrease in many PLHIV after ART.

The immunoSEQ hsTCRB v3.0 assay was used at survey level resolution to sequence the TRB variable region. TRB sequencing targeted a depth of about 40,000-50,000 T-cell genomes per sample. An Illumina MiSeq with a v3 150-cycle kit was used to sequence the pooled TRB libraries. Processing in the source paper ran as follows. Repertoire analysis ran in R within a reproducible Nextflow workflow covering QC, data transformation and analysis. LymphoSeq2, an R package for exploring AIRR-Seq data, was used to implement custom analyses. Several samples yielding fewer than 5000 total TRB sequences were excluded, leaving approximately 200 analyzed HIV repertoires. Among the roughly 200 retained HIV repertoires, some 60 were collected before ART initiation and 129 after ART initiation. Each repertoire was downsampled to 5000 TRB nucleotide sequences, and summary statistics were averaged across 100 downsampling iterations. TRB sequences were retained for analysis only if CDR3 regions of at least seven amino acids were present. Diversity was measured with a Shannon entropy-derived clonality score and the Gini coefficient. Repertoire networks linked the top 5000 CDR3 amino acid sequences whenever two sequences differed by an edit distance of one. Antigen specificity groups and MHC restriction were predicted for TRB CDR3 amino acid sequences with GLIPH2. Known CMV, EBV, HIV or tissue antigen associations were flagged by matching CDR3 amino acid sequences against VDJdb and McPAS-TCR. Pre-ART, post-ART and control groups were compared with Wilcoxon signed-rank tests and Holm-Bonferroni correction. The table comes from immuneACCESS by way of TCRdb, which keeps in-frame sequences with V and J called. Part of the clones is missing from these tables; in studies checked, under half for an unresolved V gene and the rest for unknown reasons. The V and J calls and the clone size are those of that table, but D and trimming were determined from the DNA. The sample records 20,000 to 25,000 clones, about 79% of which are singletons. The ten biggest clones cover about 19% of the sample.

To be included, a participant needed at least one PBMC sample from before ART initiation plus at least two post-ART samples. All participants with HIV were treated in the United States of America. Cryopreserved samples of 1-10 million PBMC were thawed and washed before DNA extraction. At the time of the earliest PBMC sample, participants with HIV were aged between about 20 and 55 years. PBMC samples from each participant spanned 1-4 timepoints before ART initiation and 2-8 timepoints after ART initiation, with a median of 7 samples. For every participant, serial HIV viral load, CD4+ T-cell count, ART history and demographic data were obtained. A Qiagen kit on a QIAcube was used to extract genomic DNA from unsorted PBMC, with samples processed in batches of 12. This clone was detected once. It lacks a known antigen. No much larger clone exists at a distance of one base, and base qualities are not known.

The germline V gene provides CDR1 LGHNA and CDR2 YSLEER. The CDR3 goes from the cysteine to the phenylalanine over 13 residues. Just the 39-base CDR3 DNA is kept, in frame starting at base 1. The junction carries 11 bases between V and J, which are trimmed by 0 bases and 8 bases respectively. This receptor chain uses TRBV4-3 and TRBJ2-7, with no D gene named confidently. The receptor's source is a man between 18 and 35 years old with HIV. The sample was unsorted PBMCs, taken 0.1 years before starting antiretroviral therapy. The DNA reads TGCGCCAGCAGCCAAGAAGTCCGGACGAAGCAGTACTTC. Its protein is CASSQEVRTKQYF.